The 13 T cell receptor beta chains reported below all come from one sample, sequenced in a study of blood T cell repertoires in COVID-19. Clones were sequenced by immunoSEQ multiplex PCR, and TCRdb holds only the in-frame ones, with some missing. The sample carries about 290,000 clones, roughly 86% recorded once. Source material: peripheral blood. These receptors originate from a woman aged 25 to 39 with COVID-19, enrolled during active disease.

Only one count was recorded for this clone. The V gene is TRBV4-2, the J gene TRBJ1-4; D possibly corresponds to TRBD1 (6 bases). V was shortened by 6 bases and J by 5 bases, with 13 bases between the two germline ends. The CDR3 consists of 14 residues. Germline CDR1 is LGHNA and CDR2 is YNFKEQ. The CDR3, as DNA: TGTGCCAGCAGGCCTACGGGACAAAATGAAAAACTGTTTTTT. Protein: CASRPTGQNEKLFF.

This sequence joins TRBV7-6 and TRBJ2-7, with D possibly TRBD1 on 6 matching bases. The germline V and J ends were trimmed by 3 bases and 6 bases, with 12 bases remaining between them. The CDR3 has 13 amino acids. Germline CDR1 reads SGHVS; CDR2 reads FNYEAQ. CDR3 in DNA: TGTGCCAGCAGCTTGGGGGCAGGGCTCGAGCAGTACTTC. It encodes CASSLGAGLEQYF.

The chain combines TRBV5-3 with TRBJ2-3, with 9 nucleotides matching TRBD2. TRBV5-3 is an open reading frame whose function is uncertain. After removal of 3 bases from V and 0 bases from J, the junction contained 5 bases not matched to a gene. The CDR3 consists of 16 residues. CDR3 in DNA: TGTGCCAGAAGCTCTATCGCGGGGGGGAGCACAGATACGCAGTATTTT. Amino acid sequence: CARSSIAGGSTDTQYF.

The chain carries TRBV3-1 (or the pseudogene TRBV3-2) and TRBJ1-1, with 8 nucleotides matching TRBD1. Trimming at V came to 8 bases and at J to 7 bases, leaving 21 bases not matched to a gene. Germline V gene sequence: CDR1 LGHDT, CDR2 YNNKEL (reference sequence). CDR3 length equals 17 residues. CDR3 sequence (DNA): TGTGCCAGCTACCCAAGATTGGGACAGGTGGCGCAAAGTGAAGCTTTCTTT. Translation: CASYPRLGQVAQSEAFF.

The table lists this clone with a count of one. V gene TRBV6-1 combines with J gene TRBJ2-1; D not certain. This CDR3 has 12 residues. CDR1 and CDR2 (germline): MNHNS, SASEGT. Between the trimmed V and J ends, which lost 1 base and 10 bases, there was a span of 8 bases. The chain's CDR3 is CASSEVVGEQFF. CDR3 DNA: TGTGCCAGCAGTGAAGTGGTCGGGGAGCAGTTCTTC.

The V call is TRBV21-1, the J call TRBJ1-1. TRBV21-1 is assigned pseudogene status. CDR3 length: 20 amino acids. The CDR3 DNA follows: TGTGCCAGCAGCAAAGATCTACGGGAGGGTTGGAACCTTCGGGGCACTGAAGCTTTCTTT. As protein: CASSKDLREGWNLRGTEAFF.

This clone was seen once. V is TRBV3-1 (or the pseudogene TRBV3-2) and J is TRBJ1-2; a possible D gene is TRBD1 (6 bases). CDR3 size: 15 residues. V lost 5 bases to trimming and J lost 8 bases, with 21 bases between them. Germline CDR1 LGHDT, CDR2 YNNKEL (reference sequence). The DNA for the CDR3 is TGTGCCAGCAGCTTAACGTCTACAGGGACCGCAGGCTACACCTTC. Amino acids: CASSLTSTGTAGYTF.

The chain's CDR3 is CASDQGVSNQPQHF. The CDR3 DNA reads TGTGCCAGCGATCAGGGGGTAAGCAATCAGCCCCAGCATTTT. The chain has TRBV19 and TRBJ1-5; 7 bases are a match to TRBD1. J gave up 1 base and V 9 bases, and 6 bases lay outside the gene matches. Germline loops: CDR1 LNHDA, CDR2 SQIVND (reference sequence). The CDR3 has 14 residues.

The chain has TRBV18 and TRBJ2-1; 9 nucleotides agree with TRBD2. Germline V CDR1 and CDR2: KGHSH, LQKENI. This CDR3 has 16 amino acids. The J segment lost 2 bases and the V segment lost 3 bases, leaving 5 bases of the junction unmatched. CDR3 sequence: CASSPLAGPTYNEQFF. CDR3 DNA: TGTGCCAGCTCACCTCTAGCGGGGCCCACCTACAATGAGCAGTTCTTC.

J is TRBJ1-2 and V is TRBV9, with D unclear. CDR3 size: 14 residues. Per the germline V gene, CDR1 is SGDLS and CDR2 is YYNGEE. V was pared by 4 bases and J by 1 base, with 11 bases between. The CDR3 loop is CASSPSPYNYGYTF. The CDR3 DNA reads TGTGCCAGCAGCCCAAGCCCGTATAACTATGGCTACACCTTC.

CDR3 loop: CASSRGQGALWTEAFF. CDR3 coding DNA: TGTGCCAGCAGTCGGGGACAGGGGGCTCTTTGGACTGAAGCTTTCTTT. The gene calls are TRBV3-1 (or the pseudogene TRBV3-2) and TRBJ1-1; TRBD1 matches at 12 bases. Losses at the gene ends were 6 bases for V and 5 bases for J; bases not matched to a gene: 10. This CDR3 spans 16 amino acids. Germline CDR1 LGHDT, CDR2 YNNKEL (reference sequence).

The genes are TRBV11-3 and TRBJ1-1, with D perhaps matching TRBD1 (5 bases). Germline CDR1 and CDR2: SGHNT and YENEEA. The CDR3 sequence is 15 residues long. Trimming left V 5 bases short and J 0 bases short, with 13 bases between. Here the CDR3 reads CASSPSGGLNTEAFF. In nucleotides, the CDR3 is TGTGCCAGCAGCCCCAGCGGGGGATTGAACACTGAAGCTTTCTTT. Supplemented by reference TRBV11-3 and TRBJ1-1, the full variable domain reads EAGVVQSPRYKIIEKKQPVAFWCNPISGHNTLYWYLQNLGQGPELLIRYENEEAVDDSQLPKDRFSAERLKGVDSTLKIQPAELGDSAVYLCASSPSGGLNTEAFFGQGTRLTVV.

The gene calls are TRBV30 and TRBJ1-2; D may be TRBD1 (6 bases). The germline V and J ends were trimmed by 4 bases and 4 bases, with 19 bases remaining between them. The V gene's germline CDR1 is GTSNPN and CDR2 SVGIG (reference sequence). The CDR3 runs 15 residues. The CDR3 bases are TGTGCCTGGACCGTCAGGGGCTCCTCTGGCTATGGCTACACCTTC. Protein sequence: CAWTVRGSSGYGYTF.